A selection of T cell receptor beta chains follows, all from one sample in a study of T-cell memory formation after mild COVID-19. TCRdb itself ran the 5' RACE reads through MiXCR, one entry per CDR3 protein. Of 250,000 to 350,000 distinct CDR3 sequences in the sample, approximately 20% are singletons; the top ten hold around 20%. The sequenced sample consisted of PBMCs or a T cell subset sorted from them (not recorded which). The source is a young man who had mild COVID-19 (a few samples of this study predate the infection). Cell type and time point are not known. Each CDR3 is given with its conserved first and last residue. Each record gives: V gene, D gene, clone size, J gene, CDR3 DNA, CDR3 protein. A D gene is named only where the DNA matches it firmly. Rows may omit the clone size; those that give it use once, few, many or a size class.

>TRBV2|.|.|TRBJ1-5
TGTGCCAGCAGTAAAGACAGGAACCCTCAGCCCCAGCATTTT
CASSKDRNPQPQHF
>TRBV12-3/TRBV12-4|TRBD1|few|TRBJ2-3
TGTGCCAGCAGCCCTGGGACCGGGACAGGGGGAAAGTATTTT
CASSPGTGTGGKYF
>TRBV20-1|TRBD1|.|TRBJ1-5
TGCAGTGCTAGTCGACAGGGGGAAAGGCAGCCCCAGCATTTT
CSASRQGERQPQHF
>TRBV12-3/TRBV12-4|.|.|TRBJ1-1
TGTGCCAGCAGTTTTCTTAAAATGAACACTGAAGCTTTCTTT
CASSFLKMNTEAFF
>TRBV7-2|.|few|TRBJ2-1
TGTGCCAGCAGCTTTGACGGGGGCGAATTCGATGAGCAGTTCTTC
CASSFDGGEFDEQFF
>TRBV15|.|few|TRBJ1-5
TGTGCCACCAGCAGAGGTGTCATGGAGGATAGGCCCCAGCATTTT
CATSRGVMEDRPQHF
>TRBV27|.|few|TRBJ2-5
TGTGCCAGCAGTGCTTCCCAAGAGACCCAGTACTTC
CASSASQETQYF
>TRBV9|TRBD2|few|TRBJ2-5
TGTGCCAGCAGCGTAGACCTTAGCGGGGGCCAAGAGACCCAGTACTTC
CASSVDLSGGQETQYF
>TRBV25-1|.|many|TRBJ2-2
TGTGCCAGCACACCCGTGCCGAACACCGGGGAGCTGTTTTTT
CASTPVPNTGELFF
>TRBV5-5|.|.|TRBJ1-1
TGTGCCAGCAGCCGAACGGACAGTCTAATGATGACTGAAGCTTTCTTT
CASSRTDSLMMTEAFF
>TRBV7-3|TRBD1|.|TRBJ2-2
TGTGCCAGCAAACGGGACAGAGGTGGGACCGGGGAGCTGTTTTTT
CASKRDRGGTGELFF
>TRBV7-2|.|.|TRBJ1-6
TGTGCCAGCAGCTTCCGGCCCCCTCGCTCACCCCTCCACTTT
CASSFRPPRSPLHF
>TRBV4-1|TRBD1|.|TRBJ2-2
TGCGCCAGCAGCCCAGGGGGCCCCGGGGAGCTGTTTTTT
CASSPGGPGELFF
>TRBV5-4|.|.|TRBJ1-2
TGTGCCAGCAGCTTGGTCGGTAGGGATTATGGCTACACCTTC
CASSLVGRDYGYTF
>TRBV14|TRBD1|.|TRBJ1-1
TGTGCCAGCAGCCAGGGACAGGGTTTTTGGGAAACTGAAGCTTTCTTT
CASSQGQGFWETEAFF
>TRBV5-1|TRBD1|many|TRBJ1-5
TGCGCCAGCAGCTTGCGACAGGGGGATCAGCCCCAGCATTTT
CASSLRQGDQPQHF
>TRBV6-5|.|few|TRBJ1-2
TGTGCCAGCAGTTACTCCGGGACGCCGTTAGCCTATGGCTACACCTTC
CASSYSGTPLAYGYTF
>TRBV6-6|TRBD2|.|TRBJ2-3
TGTGCCAGCAGTTACTCGGTTCTAGCGGTCACAGATACGCAGTATTTT
CASSYSVLAVTDTQYF
>TRBV7-9|.|.|TRBJ2-3
TGTGCCAGCAGCCCCCGGGCAGGGACGCTCACAGATACGCAGTATTTT
CASSPRAGTLTDTQYF
>TRBV2|TRBD1|.|TRBJ2-1
TGTGCCAGCAGCTCGGACAGGGTCAATGAGCAGTTCTTC
CASSSDRVNEQFF
>TRBV7-2|.|.|TRBJ2-5
TGTGCCAGCAGCTTAGACAGGGTGTCAGAGACCCAGTACTTC
CASSLDRVSETQYF
>TRBV20-1|.|.|TRBJ1-1
TGCAGTGCCCACAGGAACACTGAAGCTTTCTTT
CSAHRNTEAFF
>TRBV6-5|.|.|TRBJ1-3
TGTGCCAGCAGTTACTCGGCGACAGTGGACTCTGGAAACACCATATATTTT
CASSYSATVDSGNTIYF
>TRBV5-5|.|.|TRBJ2-3
TGTGCCAGCAGCTTGGGTCAGGGATTCGATACGCAGTATTTT
CASSLGQGFDTQYF
>TRBV7-9|.|few|TRBJ2-2
TGTGCCAGCAGCTTTCTGGGAAACACCGGGGAGCTGTTTTTT
CASSFLGNTGELFF
>TRBV11-2|TRBD2|.|TRBJ2-5
TGTGCCAGCATCTTAGAGGCGGGGGGCGCGGAGACCCAGTACTTC
CASILEAGGAETQYF
>TRBV4-3|.|many|TRBJ2-1
TGCGCCAGCAGCCAAGGGACAGCTTCCTACAATGAGCAGTTCTTC
CASSQGTASYNEQFF
>TRBV18|.|.|TRBJ2-1
TGTGCCAGCTCACTAGGCGTCCTCGGCGCCTATGAGCAGTTCTTC
CASSLGVLGAYEQFF
>TRBV12-3/TRBV12-4|.|few|TRBJ1-6
TGTGCCAGCAGACCCGAGGGGGGAAAGTCACCCCTCCACTTT
CASRPEGGKSPLHF
>TRBV5-4|TRBD1|.|TRBJ2-3
TGTGCCAGCAGTGTGGACAGGGCAGATACGCAGTATTTT
CASSVDRADTQYF
>TRBV12-3/TRBV12-4|.|.|TRBJ1-1
TGTGCCAGCAGTTTAAAGGATCTGGGGGGCCACTTT
CASSLKDLGGHF
>TRBV7-8|TRBD1|many|TRBJ2-1
TGTGCCAGCAGACAAAAGCCCCAGGGGGCACCAATAGAGAATGAGCAGTTCTTC
CASRQKPQGAPIENEQFF
>TRBV7-2|TRBD1|few|TRBJ2-7
TGTGCCAGCAGCCAGGGGGTTTACGAGCAGTACTTC
CASSQGVYEQYF
>TRBV24-1|.|.|TRBJ2-5
TGTGCCACCAGTGACTTCAGGGTACCAGAGACCCAGTACTTC
CATSDFRVPETQYF
>TRBV5-1|.|.|TRBJ1-4
TGCGCCAGCAGCTTGGAGGGCTTGACTGAAAAACTGTTTTTT
CASSLEGLTEKLFF
>TRBV6-2/TRBV6-3|TRBD1|.|TRBJ1-1
TGTGCCAGCAGTTACCGACAGGGAATTACTGAAGCTTTCTTT
CASSYRQGITEAFF
>TRBV12-3/TRBV12-4|.|.|TRBJ1-5
TGTGCCAGCAGTTTGGGGGGGATGAATCAGCCCCAGCATTTT
CASSLGGMNQPQHF
>TRBV30|.|.|TRBJ2-7
TGTGCCTGGAGATCAAGGGGGGGATCCTACGAGCAGTACTTC
CAWRSRGGSYEQYF
>TRBV18|TRBD2|.|TRBJ2-7
TGTGCCAGCTCACCAAGCGGGGACGAGCAGTACTTC
CASSPSGDEQYF
>TRBV5-6|TRBD1|few|TRBJ2-5
TGTGCCAGCAGCTTGGACAGGGGGCAAGGGACCCAGTACTTC
CASSLDRGQGTQYF
>TRBV7-2|.|.|TRBJ1-6
TGTGCCAGCAGCTTACGGCGGGTAGATAATTCACCCCTCCACTTT
CASSLRRVDNSPLHF
>TRBV29-1|TRBD1|few|TRBJ2-5
TGCAGCGTTCGGAGGACAGGAGAGACCCAGTACTTC
CSVRRTGETQYF
>TRBV5-1|.|.|TRBJ2-7
TGCGCCAGCAGACCCGGTCCTGCCCGGGGCGAGCAGTACTTC
CASRPGPARGEQYF
>TRBV7-9|.|few|TRBJ1-1
TGTGCCAGCAGCCTAGTTTTTCTATTGAACACTGAAGCTTTCTTT
CASSLVFLLNTEAFF
>TRBV7-2|TRBD2|few|TRBJ2-3
TGTGCCAGCAGCCCCAGCGGGGGGGCCGCCCGGGATACGCAGTATTTT
CASSPSGGAARDTQYF
>TRBV10-3|.|.|TRBJ1-1
TGTGCCATCACCGACCCAGGAGCCATGAACACTGAAGCTTTCTTT
CAITDPGAMNTEAFF